The 10 T cell receptor beta chains reported below all come from one sample, sequenced in a study of blood T cells in healthy people across ages (dated by TCRdb to about 2015). Libraries were built with 5' RACE. The data were produced on an Illumina HiSeq 2500. The second PCR ran for roughly 6 to 11 cycles and used a J-beta primer mix along with a sample-barcoded 5' primer. TCRdb reworked the public reads: Q25 trimming with fastp, MiXCR clone assembly, productive beta chains retained. Here each entry gathers all rows of one CDR3 protein and keeps the most common genes and DNA. This sample lists approximately 350,000 distinct CDR3 sequences; 50% to 60% were detected once. Clones ranked in the top ten supply over 40% of the sample. What was sequenced was blood. Every receptor here comes from a man aged 60-69 years in good health.

V and J are TRBV2 and TRBJ1-1, with TRBD1 as a possible D gene (5 bases). The CDR3 has 12 residues. Germline V gene sequence: CDR1 SNHLY, CDR2 FYNNEI. Trimming stripped 7 bases from V and 10 bases from J, with 16 bases between. CDR3 amino acids: CASKTESFRAFF. CDR3 DNA sequence: TGTGCCAGCAAGACAGAGAGCTTTCGAGCTTTCTTT.

With respect to this clonotype: Possible read error: a much larger clone is one base away. CDR3: CASSVGLAGSEQYF. DNA for the CDR3: TGCGCCAGCAGCGTAGGACTAGCGGGATCCGAGCAGTACTTC. The genes are TRBV5-1 and TRBJ2-7; 12 bases align to TRBD2. Germline assignment: CDR1 SGHRS and CDR2 YFSETQ. After removal of 4 bases from V and 6 bases from J, the junction contained 5 bases not matched to a gene. This CDR3 spans 14 amino acids.

This sequence joins TRBV30 and TRBJ2-3; tentatively, D is TRBD1 (5 bases). CDR1 is GTSNPN, CDR2 SVGIG, per germline (reference sequence). CDR3 length: 13 residues. V dropped 2 bases and J dropped 2 bases, with 8 bases sitting between them. The CDR3, as DNA: TGTGCCTGGAGTTACAGGATCACAGATACGCAGTATTTT. Encoded protein: CAWSYRITDTQYF.

The chain joins TRBV20-1 to TRBJ1-6; 8 nucleotides agree with TRBD1. This CDR3 is 13 amino acids long. With V trimmed by 6 bases and J by 9 bases, 7 bases remained unmatched. The germline gives CDR1 DFQATT, CDR2 SNEGSKA (reference sequence). The CDR3 DNA reads as TGCAGTGCCCCAATTACAGGGGGTTCACCCCTCCACTTT. Protein: CSAPITGGSPLHF.

The V gene is TRBV7-2, the J gene TRBJ2-5; D unclear. Trimming took off 5 bases at V and 2 bases at J, with 30 bases between the two ends. The germline V gene has CDR1 SGHTA and CDR2 FQGNSA. This CDR3 has 20 amino acids. The CDR3 loop is CASSRLLFGQARARQETQYF. CDR3 nucleotides: TGTGCCAGCAGCCGACTTCTTTTCGGGCAGGCCCGGGCCAGGCAAGAGACCCAGTACTTC.

A few counts support this clonotype. This chain uses TRBV7-6 with TRBJ2-5, with a weak D call TRBD2 (7 bases). The germline CDR1 and CDR2 sequences are SGHVS and FNYEAQ. V lost 5 bases and J 5 bases, leaving 21 bases between the germline ends. This CDR3 is 16 amino acids long. Here the CDR3 reads CASSVQGRGRSETQYF. The CDR3 DNA is TGTGCCAGCAGCGTCCAGGGGAGGGGAAGAAGCGAGACCCAGTACTTC.

Worth noting for this clonotype: Since a much larger clone is just one base distant, this may be a read error. The chain recombines TRBV5-1 with TRBJ2-7; TRBD1 is a possible D gene (6 bases). The CDR3 contains 14 residues. The V gene's germline CDR1 is SGHRS and CDR2 YFSETQ. The CDR3 DNA sequence: TGCGCCGGCAGCGTAGACAGGTTTCGCTACGAGCAGTACTTC. As protein: CAGSVDRFRYEQYF.

The chain employs TRBV13 and TRBJ1-2; possible D gene TRBD1, 5 bases. The germline V gene encodes CDR1 PRHDT and CDR2 FYEKMQ (reference sequence). CDR3 size: 15 residues. The germline V and J ends were trimmed by 8 bases and 0 bases, with 16 bases remaining between them. This CDR3 reads CASASGGIANYGYTF. The CDR3 bases are TGTGCCAGCGCATCCGGGGGGATAGCTAACTATGGCTACACCTTC.

The rearrangement uses TRBV7-2 and TRBJ1-5; D is perhaps TRBD1 (6 bases). The V end lost 1 base, the J end lost 2 bases, and 12 bases lay between the germline ends. The CDR3 runs to 16 residues. Per the germline V gene, CDR1 is SGHTA and CDR2 is FQGNSA. CDR3 sequence: CASSLGSGVGNQPQHF. Written as DNA, the CDR3 is TGTGCCAGCAGCTTAGGGTCAGGGGTTGGCAATCAGCCCCAGCATTTT.

V usage is TRBV20-1 and J usage is TRBJ2-7; 13 bases fit TRBD2. The J segment lost 0 bases and the V segment lost 6 bases, leaving 8 bases of the junction unmatched. The length of the CDR3 is 16 residues. Looked up from germline, CDR1 is DFQATT and CDR2 is SNEGSKA (reference sequence). The CDR3 DNA reads as TGCAGTGCAACTACCGGGACTAGCGGGGCCTCCTACGAGCAGTACTTC. Translation gives CSATTGTSGASYEQYF.